Listed below are T cell receptor beta chains from one sample, sequenced in a study of PD-L1 blockade in urothelial cancer. The protocol was immunoSEQ multiplex PCR, while the TCRdb copy is restricted to in-frame clones and leaves out a portion. This table holds tens of thousands of clones, 60% to 80% found once. This sample comprised PBMCs, obtained around atezolizumab (anti-PD-L1) treatment. These receptors all come from a man aged 65-85 years with urothelial cancer. Each CDR3 is given with its conserved first and last residue. The D gene is left open where the match is weak. Clone size is not always given. Where it is, it says once, few, many or a class for expanded clones.

D gene	V gene	clone size	J gene	CDR3 protein	CDR3 DNA
TRBD1	TRBV5-5	few	TRBJ1-1	CASSHLDRGGGTEAFF	TGTGCCAGCAGCCATCTGGACAGGGGGGGTGGCACTGAAGCTTTCTTT
TRBD1	TRBV5-1	.	TRBJ2-1	CASSLGRGGEFRTYNEQFF	TGCGCCAGCAGCTTGGGTCGAGGGGGCGAATTTCGCACCTACAATGAGCAGTTCTTC
.	TRBV19	many	TRBJ1-1	CASSIVPVGGTEAFF	TGTGCCAGTAGTATAGTTCCCGTCGGTGGCACTGAAGCTTTCTTT
.	TRBV19	few	TRBJ1-1	CASSIGRQGTEAFF	TGTGCCAGTAGTATAGGTAGGCAGGGCACTGAAGCTTTCTTT
TRBD1	TRBV15	.	TRBJ1-1	CATSRDGGGVAFF	TGTGCCACCAGCAGAGATGGAGGGGGCGTCGCTTTCTTT
.	TRBV18	.	TRBJ2-7	CASSTGSYEQYF	TGTGCCAGCTCGACAGGATCCTACGAGCAGTACTTC
.	TRBV7-9	.	TRBJ2-3	CASSYTDTQYF	TGTGCCAGCAGTTACACAGATACGCAGTATTTT
.	TRBV5-6	once	TRBJ1-5	CASSRWGLTVNSNQPQHF	TGTGCCAGCAGCAGGTGGGGATTGACAGTCAATAGCAATCAGCCCCAGCATTTT
.	TRBV11-2	.	TRBJ2-7	CASSLVASGWILHEQYF	TGTGCCAGCAGCTTAGTAGCCTCAGGGTGGATCCTCCACGAGCAGTACTTC
.	TRBV18	.	TRBJ2-3	CASSPQGASATDTQYF	TGTGCCAGCTCACCACAGGGGGCTAGCGCCACAGATACGCAGTATTTT
.	TRBV14	.	TRBJ1-3	CASSQTGYTGNTIYF	TGTGCCAGCAGCCAAACGGGGTACACTGGAAACACCATATATTTT
.	TRBV12-5	few	TRBJ1-5	CASGGVGNQPQHF	TGTGCTAGTGGCGGGGTAGGCAATCAGCCCCAGCATTTT
TRBD1	TRBV15	.	TRBJ2-1	CATSREQGDEQFF	TGTGCCACCAGCAGAGAACAGGGGGATGAGCAGTTCTTC
.	TRBV7-9	few	TRBJ2-7	CASSLVRQDGRYEQYF	TGTGCCAGCAGCTTAGTCCGACAGGATGGACGGTACGAGCAGTACTTC
TRBD1	TRBV19	.	TRBJ1-5	CASRQGNQPQHF	TGTGCCAGTAGACAGGGGAATCAGCCCCAGCATTTT
.	TRBV9	.	TRBJ2-1	CASSEDTYNEQFF	TGTGCCAGCAGCGAGGACACCTACAATGAGCAGTTCTTC
.	TRBV30	.	TRBJ2-1	CAWSVRSSYNEQFF	TGTGCCTGGAGTGTAAGGAGCTCCTACAATGAGCAGTTCTTC
TRBD1	TRBV29-1	.	TRBJ1-2	CSVLKRTGINYGYTF	TGCAGCGTATTAAAACGGACAGGGATTAACTATGGCTACACCTTC
TRBD2	TRBV28	.	TRBJ2-7	CASSLSGRKFYEQYF	TGTGCCAGCAGCCTTAGCGGGAGGAAATTCTACGAGCAGTACTTC
TRBD1	TRBV5-1	.	TRBJ1-2	CASSPDRGRGYTF	TGCGCCAGCAGCCCGGACAGGGGAAGAGGCTACACCTTC
.	TRBV11-2	few	TRBJ2-1	CASSLGVGGYNEQFF	TGTGCCAGCAGCTTGGGGGTCGGAGGGTACAATGAGCAGTTCTTC
TRBD2	TRBV18	once	TRBJ2-1	CASSPGLAGAYNEQFF	TGTGCCAGCTCACCAGGGCTAGCGGGAGCCTACAATGAGCAGTTCTTC
TRBD1	TRBV7-3	.	TRBJ2-7	CASSSPRQGLTYEQYF	TGTGCCAGCAGCTCCCCCCGACAGGGGTTGACCTACGAGCAGTACTTC
.	TRBV6-5	.	TRBJ1-3	CASISRGNTIYF	TGTGCCAGCATTAGCCGGGGAAACACCATATATTTT
TRBD2	TRBV4-3	.	TRBJ2-1	CASSQDLAGRNEQFF	TGCGCCAGCAGCCAAGATTTAGCGGGCCGGAATGAGCAGTTCTTC
TRBD2	TRBV11-1	.	TRBJ2-1	CASSLAPGSGGSYNEQFF	TGTGCCAGCAGCTTAGCCCCTGGGAGCGGGGGTTCCTACAATGAGCAGTTCTTC
TRBD2	TRBV7-9	few	TRBJ2-1	CASSLGLAFSYNEQFF	TGTGCCAGCAGCTTAGGACTAGCGTTCTCCTACAATGAGCAGTTCTTC
TRBD2	TRBV4-3	.	TRBJ2-1	CASSQDNRIAGSNEQFF	TGCGCCAGCAGCCAAGATAATAGAATAGCGGGGAGCAATGAGCAGTTCTTC
.	TRBV15	few	TRBJ2-6	CATTGIGANVLTF	TGTGCCACCACAGGGATCGGGGCCAACGTCCTGACTTTC
TRBD2	TRBV15	.	TRBJ2-1	CATSRGLVNEQFF	TGTGCCACCAGCAGGGGACTAGTGAATGAGCAGTTCTTC
.	TRBV7-2	.	TRBJ2-1	CASSLAQGSSYNEQFF	TGTGCCAGCAGCTTAGCTCAGGGTAGCTCCTACAATGAGCAGTTCTTC
TRBD1	TRBV30	.	TRBJ1-2	CAWRYALGQGDRPGYTF	TGTGCCTGGAGGTACGCTCTGGGGCAGGGGGATCGTCCGGGCTACACCTTC
.	TRBV27	few	TRBJ1-1	CASSFDRNTEAFF	TGTGCCAGCAGTTTCGACAGAAACACTGAAGCTTTCTTT
TRBD1	TRBV6-5	once	TRBJ1-5	CASRATGELQPQHF	TGTGCCAGCAGGGCCACAGGGGAGCTCCAGCCCCAGCATTTT
TRBD1	TRBV15	.	TRBJ2-5	CATSPWGQGKETQYF	TGTGCCACCAGCCCCTGGGGACAGGGTAAAGAGACCCAGTACTTC